This is a list of T cell receptor beta chains from one sample in a study of blood T cells in healthy people across ages. In TCRdb, the 5' RACE reads were re-called with MiXCR into one record per CDR3 protein. The sample lists 1.5 million to 1.8 million distinct CDR3 sequences; approximately 39% were seen once. The material sequenced was blood. These TCRs come from a woman aged 18-35 years in good health. The CDR3 runs from the conserved cysteine through the conserved F or W. Fields, in order: V gene, D gene, J gene, clone size, CDR3 DNA, CDR3 protein. A D gene is named only where the DNA matches it firmly. A row's size may be missing; if present it is once, few, many or a size class.

TRBV28	NA	TRBJ2-3	NA	TGTGCCGGCCAAAAGGGGGACAACACAGATACGCAGTATTTT	CAGQKGDNTDTQYF
TRBV6-1	NA	TRBJ2-2	NA	TGTGCCAGCAGTGAATTTATAGCCGGGGAGCTGTTTTTT	CASSEFIAGELFF
TRBV11-2	NA	TRBJ2-1	NA	TGTGCCAGCAGCCTCGGACCCCTCTCCTACAATGAGCAGTTCTTC	CASSLGPLSYNEQFF
TRBV10-3	NA	TRBJ1-2	NA	TGTGCCATCAGTGAGCTTCCGGAAGTCTATGGCTACACCTTC	CAISELPEVYGYTF
TRBV10-3	NA	TRBJ2-5	NA	TGTGCCATCAGTGAGCCCGGACGTGAGCAGTACTTC	CAISEPGREQYF
TRBV27	TRBD1	TRBJ2-1	NA	TGTGCCAGCAGTTTTGGGACAGGGTATGAGCAGTTCTTC	CASSFGTGYEQFF
TRBV20-1	NA	TRBJ2-2	few	TGCAGTGCTAGGAGGGGGTCGGCGAACACCGGGGAGCTGTTTTTT	CSARRGSANTGELFF
TRBV6-5	NA	TRBJ1-1	once	TGTGCCAGCAGTTACTCAGGCCTCGGCGGCACTGAAGCTTTCTTT	CASSYSGLGGTEAFF
TRBV6-2/TRBV6-3	TRBD2	TRBJ2-7	once	TGTGCCAGCACTCCTAGCGGGAGGAGATACGAGCAGTACTTC	CASTPSGRRYEQYF
TRBV19	NA	TRBJ1-5	NA	TGTGCCAGTACCAAAGGGGTAGCCCAGCATTTT	CASTKGVAQHF
TRBV6-1	TRBD2	TRBJ2-3	NA	TGTGCCAGCAGCGAGCCCGGGCGGGGGGCTGCAGATACGCAGTATTTT	CASSEPGRGAADTQYF
TRBV29-1	NA	TRBJ1-2	few	TGCAGCGTTGAAATGGGTTATGGCTACACCTTC	CSVEMGYGYTF
TRBV7-9	TRBD1	TRBJ2-5	few	TGTGCCAGCAGCCCAGGGACAGTTTACCAAGAGACCCAGTACTTC	CASSPGTVYQETQYF
TRBV12-3/TRBV12-4	NA	TRBJ1-2	NA	TGTGCCAGCAGTGCCGGGACCGATTCAGGTGGCTACACCTTC	CASSAGTDSGGYTF
TRBV20-1	TRBD2	TRBJ2-5	NA	TGCAGTGCTAGGTCCGGACTAGCGAGACAAGAGACCCAGTACTTC	CSARSGLARQETQYF
TRBV20-1	NA	TRBJ2-7	once	TGCAGTGCCCAACGAAGGGTACGAGGATCCTACGAGCAGTACTTC	CSAQRRVRGSYEQYF
TRBV12-3/TRBV12-4	TRBD1	TRBJ2-3	NA	TGTGCCAGCAGTCTCTCCCCGGGACAGGGCCAAGATGCGCAGTATTTT	CASSLSPGQGQDAQYF
TRBV5-1	NA	TRBJ2-3	few	TGCGCCAGCAGCTTGGGACTAGTCGGAACAGATACGCAGTATTTT	CASSLGLVGTDTQYF
TRBV9	TRBD2	TRBJ2-7	NA	TGTGCCAGCAGCGTAACCGGGACTAGCGGGGGAGGCTCCTACAATGAGCAGTACTTC	CASSVTGTSGGGSYNEQYF
TRBV12-3/TRBV12-4	TRBD2	TRBJ2-1	many	TGTGCCAGCAGTTCAAGCGGGACTTCCTACAATGAGCAGTTCTTC	CASSSSGTSYNEQFF
TRBV4-2	NA	TRBJ2-7	once	TGTGCCAGCAGCCAAGATGACAGAAGCTCCTACGAGCAGTACTTC	CASSQDDRSSYEQYF
TRBV29-1	NA	TRBJ2-6	NA	TGCAGCGTTCCTTTACTTTCTGGGGCCAACGTCCTGACTTTC	CSVPLLSGANVLTF
TRBV29-1	NA	TRBJ2-1	NA	TGCAGCGTTCGGGCTGTCTCCTACAATGAGCAGTTCTTC	CSVRAVSYNEQFF
TRBV6-2/TRBV6-3	NA	TRBJ1-1	NA	TGTGCCAGCAGTACAAACCCACAGGTGGGCACTGAAGCTTTCTTT	CASSTNPQVGTEAFF
TRBV11-2	NA	TRBJ2-3	NA	TGTGCCAGCAGCTTAGGGGCAGAAACAGAGACGCAGTATTTT	CASSLGAETETQYF
TRBV20-1	TRBD2	TRBJ2-7	NA	TGCAGTGCTACCCCGCGGGAGCCCTACGAGCAGTACTTC	CSATPREPYEQYF
TRBV12-3/TRBV12-4	NA	TRBJ2-7	NA	TGTGCCAGCAGCTTACGGAGGGGAGGGCAGTACTTC	CASSLRRGGQYF
TRBV7-3	NA	TRBJ2-5	few	TGTGCCAGCAGCTTACACGGACCCAACAATGAGCAGTACTTC	CASSLHGPNNEQYF
TRBV12-3/TRBV12-4	NA	TRBJ1-5	once	TGTGCCAGCAGTTACCGGGACTTCGGCAATCAGCCCCAGCATTTT	CASSYRDFGNQPQHF
TRBV7-2	NA	TRBJ1-1	many	TGTGCCAGCAGCTTAGCGCTGAAGGGTTCTGAAGCTTTCTTT	CASSLALKGSEAFF
TRBV28	NA	TRBJ2-7	few	TGTGCCAGCACCACCCACAACTCTTTCTACGAGCAGTACTTC	CASTTHNSFYEQYF
TRBV10-3	TRBD2	TRBJ2-3	NA	TGTGCCATCAGTGGGTGGCTAGCGGGGGACGCAGATACGCAGTATTTT	CAISGWLAGDADTQYF
TRBV5-1	NA	TRBJ2-2	few	TGCGCCAGCAGTGAACCGAACACCGGGGAGCTGTTTTTT	CASSEPNTGELFF
TRBV7-9	NA	TRBJ1-5	NA	TGTGCCAGCAGCTTAGGGGAGGGTAGGGGGTTGGGACAGCCCCAGCATTTT	CASSLGEGRGLGQPQHF
TRBV18	NA	TRBJ1-5	NA	TGTGCCAGCTCACCAAGCGGGGGCCACAATCAGCCCCAGCATTTT	CASSPSGGHNQPQHF
TRBV7-2	TRBD2	TRBJ2-2	NA	TGTGCCAGCAGCTTAGCCCGACTAGCAGAAGCCCCCGGGGAGCTGTTTTTT	CASSLARLAEAPGELFF
TRBV2	NA	TRBJ2-3	NA	TGTGCCAGCAATCGGGTGGGGGATACGCAGTATTTT	CASNRVGDTQYF
TRBV20-1	TRBD1	TRBJ1-1	NA	TGCAGTGCTAGAGATCGGACAGGGCGCACTGAAGCTTTCTTT	CSARDRTGRTEAFF
TRBV6-1	NA	TRBJ2-6	few	TGTGCCAGCAACCTCCAGGGATCCTCTGGGGCCAACGTCCTGACTTTC	CASNLQGSSGANVLTF
TRBV7-2	NA	TRBJ2-1	NA	TGTGCCAGCAGCTTACCACTAGTTGGCGATGAGCAGTTCTTC	CASSLPLVGDEQFF
TRBV11-2	NA	TRBJ2-7	few	TGTGCCAGCAGCGCGACCAGGGTGAAAGAGCAGTACTTC	CASSATRVKEQYF
TRBV29-1	TRBD1	TRBJ2-1	NA	TGCAGCGTGGGACAGGGGGCCTACGAGCAGTTCTTC	CSVGQGAYEQFF